This TCR beta chain was retrieved from a study of T cells expressing NK-cell markers. On the study more broadly: Beta-chain profiling covered CD3+CD56+NKG2C+, CD3+CD56+NKG2C- and CD3+CD56-NKG2C+ sorted subsets. Regarding the study as a whole: Among several donors, these clonotypes also ranked first in the CD3+CD56-NKG2C+ fraction.

Production of TCR beta cDNA relied on 5'RACE template switching with UMIs. TCRdb re-analyzed the 5' RACE reads; it lists each CDR3 protein once, without DNA. Across some 460,000 distinct CDR3 sequences, the top ten clones capture more than 1.4% of the sample. Of note for this clonotype: As yet, its antigen is unknown.

The CDR3 spans 16 residues. Germline lookup yields CDR1 SGHAT and CDR2 FQNNGV. The source is a woman aged 50 to 65 in good health. Sequencing was carried out using blood T cells: a sorted CD56 or NKG2C T cell subset, CD4+ or CD8+ T cells, or bulk PBMC T cells (not recorded which). The V gene is TRBV11-2, the J gene TRBJ2-7; TCRdb's D call of TRBD1 is untestable without DNA. CDR3: CASSQRGTGINYEQYF.